This entry describes one T cell receptor beta chain. What it binds is not known. TCRdb itself ran the 5' RACE reads through MiXCR, one entry per CDR3 protein. The data hold 350,000 to 550,000 distinct CDR3 sequences, with about 17% observed a single time. This CDR3 contains 13 residues. Germline values: CDR1 SGHRS, CDR2 YFSETQ. V lost 7 bases to trimming and J lost 5 bases, with 15 bases between them. The sample originates from a study of T cells after yellow fever vaccination. Findings and limits, study-wide: Booster sampling recovered most clones from primary vaccination (roughly 97% CD4, around 90% CD8).

Source: PBMCs, taken before the yellow fever booster vaccination. The chain uses TRBV5-1 and TRBJ2-5, with D possibly being TRBD2 (5 bases). This receptor was taken from a man aged 18 to 29 who received the YFV17D yellow fever vaccine. Written as DNA, the CDR3 is TGCGCCAGCTTAATCGGGGAAAAGGAGACCCAGTACTTC. Protein product: CASLIGEKETQYF.